A selection of T cell receptor beta chains follows, all from one sample in a study of blood T cell repertoires in COVID-19. This table comes from immunoSEQ multiplex PCR, and its TCRdb copy is limited to in-frame clones, with some not included. Of 300,000 to 400,000 clones listed, roughly 85% were seen once; the top ten hold 1.5% to 2%. The sequenced sample was PBMCs or T cells enriched from blood (not recorded which). The origin of the receptors is a woman aged 30 to 39 who had been exposed to COVID-19. Each CDR3 is given with its conserved first and last residue. The D gene is left open where the match is weak. Rows may omit the clone size; those that give it use once, few, many or a size class.

d_call j_call clone_size v_call cdr3_nt cdr3_aa
TRBD2 TRBJ2-5 . TRBV7-9 TGTGCCAGCAGCCCCACCGGACTAGCGGGGCTAGGGGGGACCCAGTACTTC CASSPTGLAGLGGTQYF
TRBD2 TRBJ2-3 . TRBV9 TGTGCCAGCAGCGTACGACTAGCGGGGGGGCAGAGCACAGATACGCAGTATTTT CASSVRLAGGQSTDTQYF
. TRBJ1-2 . TRBV6-1 TGTGCCAGCAGAGAAAGGGACTCCCTCCCTAACTATGGCTACACCTTC CASRERDSLPNYGYTF
. TRBJ1-5 . TRBV7-8 TGTGCCAGCAGCTTAAATCCCGGGGATCAGCCCCAGCATTTT CASSLNPGDQPQHF
TRBD2 TRBJ2-7 . TRBV2 TGTGCCAGCAGTACTCCGGGACTAGCCGAGGACGAGCAGTACTTC CASSTPGLAEDEQYF
. TRBJ1-5 once TRBV19 TGTGCCAGTAGTATTAAATTCTCAGTTAGCAATCAGCCCCAGCATTTT CASSIKFSVSNQPQHF
TRBD1 TRBJ1-2 . TRBV27 TGTGCCAGCAGTCCCCACGGGACAGCTTTAGCCAACTATGGCTACACCTTC CASSPHGTALANYGYTF
TRBD1 TRBJ1-5 . TRBV18 TGTGCCAGCTCAGTAACAGGGGGAGGCAATCAGCCCCAGCATTTT CASSVTGGGNQPQHF
TRBD1 TRBJ1-5 . TRBV28 TGTGCCAGCGTGGACAGGGGTGGGCAGCCCCAGCATTTT CASVDRGGQPQHF
. TRBJ1-1 . TRBV7-9 TGTGCCAGCAGCCATCTGAACAGGGACACTGAAGCTTTCTTT CASSHLNRDTEAFF
. TRBJ2-3 once TRBV5-1 TGCGCCAGCAGCTTGGCCGGGACAGATACGCAGTATTTT CASSLAGTDTQYF
TRBD2 TRBJ2-1 . TRBV10-3 TGTGCCATCAGTGAGGGACTAGCGGGCGCCTTCGATGAGCAGTTCTTC CAISEGLAGAFDEQFF
TRBD1 TRBJ1-1 . TRBV7-9 TGTGCCAGCAGCTCCGGGACAGGTGGCCAAGCTTTCTTT CASSSGTGGQAFF
TRBD1 TRBJ1-2 . TRBV29-1 TGCAGCGTCGAGGGGGGACAGTGGCCTTCTTTCGGGTATGGCTACACCTTC CSVEGGQWPSFGYGYTF
TRBD2 TRBJ2-1 . TRBV24-1 TGTGCCACCAGTGATTTGCGCCGGGGGGAAGTGGATGAGCAGTTCTTC CATSDLRRGEVDEQFF